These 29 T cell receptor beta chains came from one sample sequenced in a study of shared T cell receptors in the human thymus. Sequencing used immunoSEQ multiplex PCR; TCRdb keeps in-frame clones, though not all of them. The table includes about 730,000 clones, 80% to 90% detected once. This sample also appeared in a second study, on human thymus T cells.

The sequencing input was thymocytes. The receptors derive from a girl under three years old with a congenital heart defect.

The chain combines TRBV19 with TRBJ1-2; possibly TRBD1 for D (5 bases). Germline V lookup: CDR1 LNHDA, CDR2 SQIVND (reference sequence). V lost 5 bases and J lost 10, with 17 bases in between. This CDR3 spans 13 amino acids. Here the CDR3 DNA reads TGTGCCAGTAGTTTAGCCTGGGGCGATGACTACACCTTC. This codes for CASSLAWGDDYTF.

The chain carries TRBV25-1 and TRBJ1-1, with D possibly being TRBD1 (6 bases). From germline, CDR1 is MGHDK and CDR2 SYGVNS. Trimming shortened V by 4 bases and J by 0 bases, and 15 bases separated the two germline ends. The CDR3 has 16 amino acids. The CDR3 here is CASSGTLDSLNTEAFF. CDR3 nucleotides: TGTGCCAGCAGTGGTACACTGGACAGCTTGAACACTGAAGCTTTCTTT.

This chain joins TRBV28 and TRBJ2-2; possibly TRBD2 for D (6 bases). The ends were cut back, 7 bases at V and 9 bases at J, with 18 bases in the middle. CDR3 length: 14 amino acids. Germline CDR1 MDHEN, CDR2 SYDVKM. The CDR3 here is CASTTGLGPRELFF. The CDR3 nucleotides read TGTGCCAGCACCACGGGACTTGGGCCCCGGGAGCTGTTTTTT.

The chain's CDR3 is CASSLGSSAGTGILQPQHF. As DNA, the CDR3 is TGTGCCAGCAGCTTAGGCTCATCCGCCGGGACAGGGATTCTTCAGCCCCAGCATTTT. The genes are TRBV7-2 and TRBJ1-5; 9 positions agree with TRBD1. V trimming: 1 base; J trimming: 6 bases; junction bases outside the gene matches: 16. The CDR3 is 19 amino acids. CDR1 and CDR2 from the germline V gene are SGHTA and FQGNSA.

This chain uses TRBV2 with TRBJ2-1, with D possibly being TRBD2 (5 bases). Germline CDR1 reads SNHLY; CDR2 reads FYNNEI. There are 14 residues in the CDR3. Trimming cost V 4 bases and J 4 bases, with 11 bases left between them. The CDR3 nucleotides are TGTGCCAGCAGTGTACAGCGGAGTTACAATGAGCAGTTCTTC. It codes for CASSVQRSYNEQFF.

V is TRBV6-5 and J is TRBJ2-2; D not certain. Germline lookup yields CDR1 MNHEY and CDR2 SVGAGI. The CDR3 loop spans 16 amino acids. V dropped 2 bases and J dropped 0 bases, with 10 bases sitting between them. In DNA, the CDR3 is TGTGCCAGCAGTTACAACCAGGCCTCGAACACCGGGGAGCTGTTTTTT. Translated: CASSYNQASNTGELFF.

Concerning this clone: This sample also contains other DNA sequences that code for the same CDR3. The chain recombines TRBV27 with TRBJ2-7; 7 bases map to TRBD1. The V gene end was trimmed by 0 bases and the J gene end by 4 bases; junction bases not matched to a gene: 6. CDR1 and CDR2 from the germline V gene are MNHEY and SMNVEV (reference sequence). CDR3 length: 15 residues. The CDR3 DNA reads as TGTGCCAGCAGTTTATCAGGACAGGCCGGTTACGAGCAGTACTTC. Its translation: CASSLSGQAGYEQYF.

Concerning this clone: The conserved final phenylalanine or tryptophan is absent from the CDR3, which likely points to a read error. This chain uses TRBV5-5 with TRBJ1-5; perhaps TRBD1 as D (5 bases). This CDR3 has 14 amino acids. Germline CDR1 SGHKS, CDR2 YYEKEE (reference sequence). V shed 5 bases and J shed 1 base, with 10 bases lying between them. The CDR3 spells CASSSRASNQPQHL. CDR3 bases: TGTGCCAGCAGTAGCAGGGCCAGCAATCAGCCCCAGCATCTT.

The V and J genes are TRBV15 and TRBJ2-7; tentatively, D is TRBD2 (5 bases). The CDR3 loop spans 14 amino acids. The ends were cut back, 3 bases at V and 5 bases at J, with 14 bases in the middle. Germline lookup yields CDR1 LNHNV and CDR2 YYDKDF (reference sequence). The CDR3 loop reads CATSRCEAGDEQYF. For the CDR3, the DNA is TGTGCCACCAGCAGGTGTGAGGCCGGGGACGAGCAGTACTTC.

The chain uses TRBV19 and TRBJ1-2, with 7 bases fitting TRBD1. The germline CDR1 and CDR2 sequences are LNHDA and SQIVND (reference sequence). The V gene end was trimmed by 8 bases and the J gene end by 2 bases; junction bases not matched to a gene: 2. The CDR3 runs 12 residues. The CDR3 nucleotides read TGTGCCAGTCGCAGGGGGAACTATGGCTACACCTTC. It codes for CASRRGNYGYTF.

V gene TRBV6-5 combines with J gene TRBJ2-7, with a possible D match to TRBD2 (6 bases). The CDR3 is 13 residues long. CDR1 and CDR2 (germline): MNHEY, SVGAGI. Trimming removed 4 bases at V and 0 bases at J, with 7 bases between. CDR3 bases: TGTGCCAGCAGTTGGGACTTCTCCTACGAGCAGTACTTC. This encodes CASSWDFSYEQYF.

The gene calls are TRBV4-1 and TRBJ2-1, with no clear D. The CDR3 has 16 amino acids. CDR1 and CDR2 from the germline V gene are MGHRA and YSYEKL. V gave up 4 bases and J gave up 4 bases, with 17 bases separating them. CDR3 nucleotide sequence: TGCGCCAGCAGCCGTACGGGTCTACACAAGTACAATGAGCAGTTCTTC. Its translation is CASSRTGLHKYNEQFF.

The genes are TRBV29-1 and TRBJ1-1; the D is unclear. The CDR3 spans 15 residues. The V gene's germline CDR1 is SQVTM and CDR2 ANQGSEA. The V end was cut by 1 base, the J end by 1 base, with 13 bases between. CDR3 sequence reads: CSVEGRAQENTEAFF. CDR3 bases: TGCAGCGTTGAAGGGCGGGCGCAGGAGAACACTGAAGCTTTCTTT.

Here the CDR3 reads CASSFVSGLMNTEAFF. The DNA of the CDR3 is TGTGCCAGCAGTTTCGTGTCTGGTCTAATGAACACTGAAGCTTTCTTT. The gene calls are TRBV28 and TRBJ1-1; D gene unclear. In germline, CDR1 is MDHEN, CDR2 SYDVKM. This CDR3 has 16 residues. V was clipped by 3 bases and J by 0 bases, with 14 bases between them.

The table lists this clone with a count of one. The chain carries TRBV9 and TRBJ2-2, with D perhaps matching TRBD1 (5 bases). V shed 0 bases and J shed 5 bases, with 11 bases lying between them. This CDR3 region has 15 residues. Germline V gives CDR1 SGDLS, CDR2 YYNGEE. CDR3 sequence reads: CASSVGPGPTGELFF. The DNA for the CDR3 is TGTGCCAGCAGCGTAGGGCCAGGGCCAACCGGGGAGCTGTTTTTT. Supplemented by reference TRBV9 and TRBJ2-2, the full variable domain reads DSGVTQTPKHLITATGQRVTLRCSPRSGDLSVYWYQQSLDQGLQFLIQYYNGEERAKGNILERFSAQQFPDLHSELNLSSLELGDSALYFCASSVGPGPTGELFFGEGSRLTVL.

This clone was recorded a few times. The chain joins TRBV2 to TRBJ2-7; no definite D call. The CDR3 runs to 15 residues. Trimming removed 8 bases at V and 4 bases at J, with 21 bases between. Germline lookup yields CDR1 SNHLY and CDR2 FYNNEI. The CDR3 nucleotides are TGTGCCAGCGAGCTTGGGCCACAAGATAGTTACGAGCAGTACTTC. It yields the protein CASELGPQDSYEQYF.

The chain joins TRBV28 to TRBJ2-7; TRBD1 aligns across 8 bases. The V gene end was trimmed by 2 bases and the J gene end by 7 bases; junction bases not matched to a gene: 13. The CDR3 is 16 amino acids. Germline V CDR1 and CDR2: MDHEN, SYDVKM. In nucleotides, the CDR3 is TGTGCCAGCAGTTTACCCCCCGGGACAGGAGGAGGAGAGCAGTACTTC. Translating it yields CASSLPPGTGGGEQYF.

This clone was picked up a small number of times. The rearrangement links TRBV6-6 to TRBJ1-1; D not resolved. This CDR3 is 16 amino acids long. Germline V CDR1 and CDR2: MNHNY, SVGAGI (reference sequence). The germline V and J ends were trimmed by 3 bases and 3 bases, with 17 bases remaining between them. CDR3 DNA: TGTGCCAGCAGTTATAACGGAGTCTGGTTGGACACTGAAGCTTTCTTT. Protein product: CASSYNGVWLDTEAFF.

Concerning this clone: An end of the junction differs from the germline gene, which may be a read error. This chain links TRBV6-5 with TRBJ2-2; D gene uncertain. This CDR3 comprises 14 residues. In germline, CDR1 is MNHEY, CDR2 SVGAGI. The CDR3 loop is CASEEPTNPGELFF. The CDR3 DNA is TGTGCCAGCGAGGAACCCACGAACCCCGGGGAGCTGTTTTTT.

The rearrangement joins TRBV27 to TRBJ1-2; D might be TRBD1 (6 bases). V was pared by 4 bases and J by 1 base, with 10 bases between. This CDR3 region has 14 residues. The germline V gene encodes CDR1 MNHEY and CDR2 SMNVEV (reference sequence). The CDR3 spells CASSSRGFNYGYTF. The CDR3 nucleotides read TGTGCCAGCAGTTCCAGGGGTTTTAACTATGGCTACACCTTC.

This CDR3 reads CASRMRQGYTEAFF. The CDR3, as DNA: TGTGCCAGCAGAATGAGACAGGGGTACACTGAAGCTTTCTTT. The V and J genes are TRBV2 and TRBJ1-1; TRBD1 aligns across 8 bases. The germline gives CDR1 SNHLY, CDR2 FYNNEI. J gave up 3 bases and V 6 bases, and 6 bases lay outside the gene matches. The CDR3 has 14 residues.

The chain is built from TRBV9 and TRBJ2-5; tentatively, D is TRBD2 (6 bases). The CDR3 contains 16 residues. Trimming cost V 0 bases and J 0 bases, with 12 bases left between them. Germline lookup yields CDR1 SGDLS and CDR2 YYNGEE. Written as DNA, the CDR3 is TGTGCCAGCAGCGTAGAGGGTAGCGGATACCAAGAGACCCAGTACTTC. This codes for CASSVEGSGYQETQYF.

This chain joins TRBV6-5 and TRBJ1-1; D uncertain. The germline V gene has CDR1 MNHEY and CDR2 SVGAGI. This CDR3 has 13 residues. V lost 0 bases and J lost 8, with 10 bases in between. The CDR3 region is CASSYSEGLEAFF. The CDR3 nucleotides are TGTGCCAGCAGTTACTCTGAGGGTCTGGAAGCTTTCTTT.

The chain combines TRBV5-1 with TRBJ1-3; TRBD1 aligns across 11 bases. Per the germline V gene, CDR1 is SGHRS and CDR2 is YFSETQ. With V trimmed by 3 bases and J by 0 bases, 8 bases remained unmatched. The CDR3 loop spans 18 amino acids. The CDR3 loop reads CASSCAGTGGDSGNTIYF. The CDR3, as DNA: TGCGCCAGCAGCTGCGCCGGGACAGGGGGTGACTCTGGAAACACCATATATTTT.

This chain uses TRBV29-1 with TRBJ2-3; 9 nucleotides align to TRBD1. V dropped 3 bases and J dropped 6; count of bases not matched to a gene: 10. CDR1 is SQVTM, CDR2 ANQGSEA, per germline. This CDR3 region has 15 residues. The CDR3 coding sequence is TGCAGCGTTGAGCCTTTAGACAGGGGGAAGGATACGCAGTATTTT. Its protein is CSVEPLDRGKDTQYF.

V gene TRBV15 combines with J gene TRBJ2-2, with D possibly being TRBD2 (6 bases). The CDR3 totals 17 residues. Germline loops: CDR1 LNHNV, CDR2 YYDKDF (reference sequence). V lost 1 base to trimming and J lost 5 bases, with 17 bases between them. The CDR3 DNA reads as TGTGCCACCAGCAGAGGCGGAGGGCAGAAGGGGACCGGGGAGCTGTTTTTT. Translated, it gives CATSRGGGQKGTGELFF.

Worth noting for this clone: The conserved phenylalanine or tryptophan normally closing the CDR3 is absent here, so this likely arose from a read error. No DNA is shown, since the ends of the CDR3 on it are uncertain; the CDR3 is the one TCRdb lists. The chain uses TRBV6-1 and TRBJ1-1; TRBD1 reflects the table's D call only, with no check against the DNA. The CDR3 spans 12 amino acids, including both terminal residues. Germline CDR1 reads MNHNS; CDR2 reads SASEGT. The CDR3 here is CASSGSQGARGL.

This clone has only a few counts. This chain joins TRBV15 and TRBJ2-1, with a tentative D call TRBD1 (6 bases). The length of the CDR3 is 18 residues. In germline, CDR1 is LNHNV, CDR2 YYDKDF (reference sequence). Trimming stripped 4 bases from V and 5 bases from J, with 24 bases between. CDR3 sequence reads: CATSNSWQGRPPDNEQFF. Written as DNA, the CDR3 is TGTGCCACCAGCAACTCCTGGCAGGGGCGCCCCCCGGACAATGAGCAGTTCTTC.

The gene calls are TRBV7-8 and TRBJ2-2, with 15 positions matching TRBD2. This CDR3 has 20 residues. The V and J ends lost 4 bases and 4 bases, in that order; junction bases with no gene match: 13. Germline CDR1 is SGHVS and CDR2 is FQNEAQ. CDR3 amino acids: CASSSTGLAGGRMSTGELFF. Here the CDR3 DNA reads TGTGCCAGCAGCTCAACCGGACTAGCGGGGGGGAGGATGAGCACCGGGGAGCTGTTTTTT.